A selection of T cell receptor beta chains follows, all from one sample in a study of PD-L1 blockade in urothelial cancer. TCRdb's table, derived via immunoSEQ multiplex PCR, lists solely in-frame clones and lacks some. Of 41,000 or so clones listed, 80% to 90% are singletons. The specimen was PBMCs, collected around atezolizumab (anti-PD-L1) treatment. These receptors all come from a man aged 65 to 79 with urothelial cancer. The CDR3 runs from the conserved cysteine through the conserved F or W. The order of the fields is J gene, V gene, D gene, clone size, CDR3 DNA, CDR3 protein. D genes are given only for firm matches. Size is omitted from some rows. Given values are once, few, many or a class for expanded clones.

TRBJ1-4 TRBV6-6 TRBD1 . TGTGCCAGCACCCCAGACAGGGCAAATGAAAAACTGTTTTTT CASTPDRANEKLFF
TRBJ1-5 TRBV5-1 . . TGCGCCAGCAGCTTCATCCCCGGTAGCAATCAGCCCCAGCATTTT CASSFIPGSNQPQHF
TRBJ2-7 TRBV6-1 . . TGTGCCAGCAGGGCCCTGCCAGGAACAACCTACGAGCAGTACTTC CASRALPGTTYEQYF
TRBJ2-1 TRBV14 . few TGTGCCAGCAGCTCCCAGGGCAGTGGACCCCGCTCCTACAATGAGCAGTTCTTC CASSSQGSGPRSYNEQFF
TRBJ1-4 TRBV19 . . TGTGCCAGCAAAAGGGGGGGCAGTCAAGAAAAACTGTTTTTT CASKRGGSQEKLFF
TRBJ1-1 TRBV11-2 . . TGTGCCAGCAGCTTAGACAGGGCGGGGACTGAAGCTTTCTTT CASSLDRAGTEAFF
TRBJ2-7 TRBV11-2 . . TGTGCCAGCAGCTTAGCCACTAGGCAGCAGTACTTC CASSLATRQQYF
TRBJ1-2 TRBV6-1 . . TGTGCCAGCAACGGACACTATTACACCTTC CASNGHYYTF
TRBJ1-4 TRBV5-1 TRBD1 . TGCGCCAGCAGCTTGGTCGGGACAGGGGGGACTAATGAAAAACTGTTTTTT CASSLVGTGGTNEKLFF
TRBJ1-1 TRBV30 . few TGTGCCTGGAGTGTTGGGGGGTTTGGTGAAGCTTTCTTT CAWSVGGFGEAFF
TRBJ2-7 TRBV21-1 . . TGTGCCAGCAGTACCGACGTCGGGTCCCCCTCCTACGAGCAGTACTTC CASSTDVGSPSYEQYF
TRBJ1-1 TRBV6-5 TRBD1 few TGTGCCAGCAGTTACCAGGGGGACGGAAAGGGTCCTGAAGCTTTCTTT CASSYQGDGKGPEAFF
TRBJ2-1 TRBV18 . . TGTGCCAGCTCACCACAGGGCAGGACAGTGCAGTTCTTC CASSPQGRTVQFF
TRBJ2-2 TRBV11-3 TRBD2 . TGTGCCAGCAGCCCCGGGACTAGCGGGAGTACCGGGGAGCTGTTTTTT CASSPGTSGSTGELFF
TRBJ1-2 TRBV6-1 . . TGTGCCAGCAGTGAAGGATCGTTGGGGGGGCGAGATGGCTACACCTTC CASSEGSLGGRDGYTF
TRBJ1-1 TRBV19 . few TGTGCCAGTCGTCGGGGGGCGGACACTGAAGCTTTCTTT CASRRGADTEAFF
TRBJ1-2 TRBV7-9 TRBD1 . TGTGCCAGCAGCTTAGCCCAGGGTTCAGGGGGTGGCTACACCTTC CASSLAQGSGGGYTF
TRBJ1-2 TRBV5-1 TRBD1 . TGCGCCAGCAGCTCCTCAGGGGGCGACTATGGCTACACCTTC CASSSSGGDYGYTF
TRBJ2-3 TRBV15 . . TGTGCCACCAGCAGAGATCATAGCACAGATACGCAGTATTTT CATSRDHSTDTQYF
TRBJ2-5 TRBV28 . . TGTGCCAGCAGTCAGCCGGGGGGCCCCTCCCAAGAGACCCAGTACTTC CASSQPGGPSQETQYF
TRBJ2-2 TRBV5-8 TRBD1 . TGTGCCAGCAGCTCAGACAGGGGGCGGACCACCGGGGAGCTGTTTTTT CASSSDRGRTTGELFF
TRBJ1-1 TRBV5-1 . . TGCGCCAGCAGCTTGGCTCTGAACACTGAAGCTTTCTTT CASSLALNTEAFF
TRBJ1-4 TRBV6-1 TRBD1 . TGTGCCAGCAGTGAAATGACAGGGGGAGAAAAACTGTTTTTT CASSEMTGGEKLFF
TRBJ2-5 TRBV2 TRBD2 . TGTGCCAGCAGTTTTTCCAAAGGACTAGCGGGAGGGTTAGAGACCCAGTACTTC CASSFSKGLAGGLETQYF
TRBJ2-2 TRBV18 . once TGTGCCAGCTCACCACCTTCTCAGACTGCCACCGGGGAGCTGTTTTTT CASSPPSQTATGELFF
TRBJ2-1 TRBV15 . . TGTGCCACCAGCAGCCTCTCTTCCTACAATGAGCAGTTCTTC CATSSLSSYNEQFF
TRBJ1-4 TRBV6-6 TRBD1 once TGTGCCAGCAGAGCTGGACAGGGCTGGGCTAATGAAAAACTGTTTTTT CASRAGQGWANEKLFF
TRBJ2-7 TRBV27 . . TGTGCCAGCAGTAGAGGGAGAATCTCCTACGAGCAGTACTTC CASSRGRISYEQYF